The 29 T cell receptor beta chains in this list originate from one sample, sequenced in a study of T cell responses to AZD1222 COVID-19 vaccine. TCRdb keeps only in-frame clones here, not all; method: immunoSEQ multiplex PCR. The data show some 120,000 clones, around 89% seen once. Sample: peripheral blood, taken 28 days after the second AZD1222 dose. Receptors originate from an adult who received the AZD1222 COVID-19 vaccine.

The chain carries TRBV9 and TRBJ1-5; TRBD1 matches 9 bases. V shed 0 bases, J shed 7 bases, and the junction held 5 bases outside the gene matches. The CDR3 totals 15 residues. Looked up from germline, CDR1 is SGDLS and CDR2 is YYNGEE. The CDR3 region has the DNA TGTGCCAGCAGCGTAGGGGGACAGGGAGACCAGCCCCAGCATTTT. Protein product: CASSVGGQGDQPQHF.

The chain has TRBV7-8 and TRBJ1-5; D possibly corresponds to TRBD1 (6 bases). Germline CDR1 is SGHVS and CDR2 is FQNEAQ. Trimming took 1 base from V and 4 from J, leaving 8 bases between them. This CDR3 contains 14 residues. CDR3 residues: CASSLEGQNQPQHF. The CDR3 region has the DNA TGTGCCAGCAGCTTAGAAGGACAGAATCAGCCCCAGCATTTT.

The V and J genes are TRBV12-3 or TRBV12-4 and TRBJ1-4; weak D call: TRBD1 (6 bases). The V end was cut by 8 bases, the J end by 5 bases, with 12 bases between. CDR3 size: 13 residues. Here the CDR3 reads CASRPQGNEKLFF. DNA of the CDR3: TGTGCCAGCCGGCCCCAGGGGAATGAAAAACTGTTTTTT.

The genes are TRBV12-3 or TRBV12-4 and TRBJ1-2; D ambiguous. The CDR3 extends over 12 amino acids. The V gene lost 3 bases and the J gene lost 8 bases, with 10 bases spanning the gap. CDR3 bases: TGTGCCAGCAGTTTCGGGAGTCGGGGCTACACCTTC. Its translation: CASSFGSRGYTF.

The chain recombines TRBV7-9 with TRBJ1-2, with no clear D. CDR1 is SEHNR, CDR2 FQNEAQ, per germline (reference sequence). The CDR3 spans 17 residues. V was shortened by 7 bases and J by 1 base, with 22 bases between the two germline ends. For the CDR3, the DNA is TGTGCCAGCACCATTTCAATCGGATCCGGGGATAACTATGGCTACACCTTC. It specifies CASTISIGSGDNYGYTF.

The V and J genes are TRBV19 and TRBJ1-1; the D gene is possibly TRBD1 (5 bases). V was clipped by 0 bases and J by 4 bases, with 12 bases between them. Germline V gene data show CDR1 as LNHDA and CDR2 as SQIVND (reference sequence). The CDR3 is made up of 15 amino acids. CDR3 sequence: CASSIDGQPGTEAFF. The CDR3 DNA sequence: TGTGCCAGTAGTATAGACGGACAACCGGGCACTGAAGCTTTCTTT.

CDR3 region: CASSPAVYTEAFF. The DNA of the CDR3 is TGTGCCAGCAGTCCGGCTGTTTACACTGAAGCTTTCTTT. V usage is TRBV6-6 and J usage is TRBJ1-1; D unclear. CDR1 is MNHNY and CDR2 is SVGAGI in the germline V gene (reference sequence). This CDR3 is 13 amino acids long. V was shortened by 5 bases and J by 3 bases, with 10 bases between the two germline ends.

The rearrangement links TRBV7-5 to TRBJ2-5; the D segment call TRBD2 is taken from the table without a DNA check. TRBV7-5 is annotated as a pseudogene. The CDR3 has 16 amino acids. CDR3 nucleotides: TGTGTCAGAAGCTTAAGGGGACTAGCGGGAGTTGAGACCCAGTACTTC. Its translation is CVRSLRGLAGVETQYF.

The chain uses TRBV4-2 and TRBJ1-3, with a possible D match to TRBD1 (5 bases). V shed 0 bases and J shed 8 bases, with 20 bases lying between them. The germline V gene has CDR1 LGHNA and CDR2 YNFKEQ. This CDR3 contains 17 residues. Here the CDR3 DNA reads TGTGCCAGCAGCCAAGATCTCAGGCAGGGAGGTACAGACACCATATATTTT. Translation gives CASSQDLRQGGTDTIYF.

DNA for the CDR3: TGTGCCTGGAGCCCCTCCAGCAATCAGCCCCAGCATTTT. It specifies CAWSPSSNQPQHF. The chain employs TRBV30 and TRBJ1-5; D remains unclear. CDR1 GTSNPN and CDR2 SVGIG come from the germline V gene (reference sequence). Trimming shortened V by 3 bases and J by 1 base, and 7 bases separated the two germline ends. The CDR3 is made up of 13 amino acids. Variable domain in full (rest from reference TRBV30 and TRBJ1-5): SQTIHQWPATLVQPVGSPLSLECTVEGTSNPNLYWYRQAAGRGLQLLFYSVGIGQISSEVPQNLSASRPQDRQFILSSKKLLLSDSGFYLCAWSPSSNQPQHFGDGTRLSIL.

The CDR3 DNA is TGCGCCAGCAGTGAGTGGGCACCTAGCACAGATACGCAGTATTTT. This sequence encodes CASSEWAPSTDTQYF. The V call is TRBV10-2, the J call TRBJ2-3; no clear D. The CDR3 contains 15 residues. Trimming stripped 1 base from V and 0 bases from J, with 8 bases between. CDR1 and CDR2 from the germline V gene are WSHSY and SAAADI.

The chain has TRBV3-1 (or the pseudogene TRBV3-2) and TRBJ1-1; D is undetermined. Germline assignment: CDR1 LGHDT and CDR2 YNNKEL (reference sequence). The CDR3 has 14 residues. V shed 6 bases and J shed 6 bases, with 17 bases lying between them. Here the CDR3 reads CASRREGGRSEAFF. Written as DNA, the CDR3 is TGTGCCAGCAGGAGGGAGGGAGGGAGGTCTGAAGCTTTCTTT.

The rearrangement joins TRBV5-6 to TRBJ1-2, with D maybe TRBD1 (6 bases). Germline V lookup: CDR1 SGHDT, CDR2 YYEEEE. Trimming stripped 4 bases from V and 5 bases from J, with 21 bases between. CDR3 length: 16 residues. CDR3 in DNA: TGTGCCAGCAGCAGACTTTCGGGACGAGGGGGATATGGCTACACCTTC. This encodes CASSRLSGRGGYGYTF.

The CDR3 DNA is TGTGCCAGCAGCCATCGAGCAGGGAGCAATGGCTACACCTTC. As protein: CASSHRAGSNGYTF. The chain employs TRBV6-5 and TRBJ1-2, with a tentative D call TRBD1 (5 bases). The V gene's germline CDR1 is MNHEY and CDR2 SVGAGI. Trimming took 6 bases from V and 6 from J, leaving 17 bases between them. There are 14 residues in the CDR3.

The chain couples TRBV4-1 to TRBJ1-1, with D perhaps TRBD1 (5 bases). Per the germline V gene, CDR1 is MGHRA and CDR2 is YSYEKL. With 2 bases removed from V and 11 bases from J, the gap between germline ends came to 15 bases. This CDR3 is built from 13 residues. The CDR3 nucleotides read TGCGCCAGCAGCCAACCTGGATGGGGGTATGCTTTCTTT. It codes for CASSQPGWGYAFF.

This clone was seen only once. The rearrangement links TRBV30 to TRBJ2-3; 7 bases are shared with TRBD2. The CDR3 is 19 amino acids. Germline V gene sequence: CDR1 GTSNPN, CDR2 SVGIG (reference sequence). J gave up 2 bases and V 0 bases, and 17 bases lay outside the gene matches. Written as DNA, the CDR3 is TGTGCCTGGAGTGTACTCCACCTCTGGGCGGGAGCCTCCACAGATACGCAGTATTTT. Translation gives CAWSVLHLWAGASTDTQYF. Full variable domain (outside the CDR3, taken from reference TRBV30 and TRBJ2-3): SQTIHQWPATLVQPVGSPLSLECTVEGTSNPNLYWYRQAAGRGLQLLFYSVGIGQISSEVPQNLSASRPQDRQFILSSKKLLLSDSGFYLCAWSVLHLWAGASTDTQYFGPGTRLTVL.

This clone has just a few counts. The chain is built from TRBV18 and TRBJ2-5, with 7 bases lining up with TRBD2. V shed 0 bases, J shed 3 bases, and the junction held 10 bases outside the gene matches. From germline, CDR1 is KGHSH and CDR2 LQKENI. CDR3 length equals 17 residues. In DNA form, the CDR3 reads TGTGCCAGCTCACCACCCTACCCACGGGGGGAAAAAGAGACCCAGTACTTC. It translates to CASSPPYPRGEKETQYF.

The chain joins TRBV11-2 to TRBJ1-2; no firm D call. V lost 2 bases and J 5 bases, leaving 12 bases between the germline ends. There are 14 residues in the CDR3. Germline loops: CDR1 SGHAT, CDR2 FQNNGV. CDR3 DNA: TGTGCCAGCAGCTTAATCCCAGAGACGTATGGCTACACCTTC. This gives the protein CASSLIPETYGYTF.

J is TRBJ2-5 and V is TRBV7-2, with 14 bases fitting TRBD2. J gave up 5 bases and V 2 bases, and 7 bases lay outside the gene matches. The germline V gene has CDR1 SGHTA and CDR2 FQGNSA. The CDR3 is made up of 17 amino acids. DNA for the CDR3: TGTGCCAGCAGCTTAACCTGGACTAGCGGGGGGCCGGAGACCCAGTACTTC. Its protein is CASSLTWTSGGPETQYF.

The chain has TRBV19 and TRBJ2-3; 11 bases agree with TRBD2. The CDR3 loop spans 15 amino acids. The junction had 2 bases not matched to a gene; V was cut back by 2 bases and J by 4 bases. The germline gives CDR1 LNHDA, CDR2 SQIVND (reference sequence). As DNA, the CDR3 is TGTGCCAGTAGTATACCGGGACTAGCGGCAGATACGCAGTATTTT. The encoded protein is CASSIPGLAADTQYF.

The V call is TRBV5-1, the J call TRBJ2-7; 12 nucleotides align to TRBD1. The CDR3 has 15 residues. Trimming at V came to 4 bases and at J to 6 bases, leaving 8 bases not matched to a gene. Germline V gene data show CDR1 as SGHRS and CDR2 as YFSETQ. The CDR3 region is CASSESGQGASEQYF. CDR3 coding DNA: TGCGCCAGCAGCGAGTCGGGACAGGGGGCATCCGAGCAGTACTTC.

The gene calls are TRBV3-1 (or the pseudogene TRBV3-2) and TRBJ1-3; D gene unclear. The V gene's germline CDR1 is LGHDT and CDR2 YNNKEL (reference sequence). V gave up 5 bases and J gave up 1 base, with 9 bases separating them. This CDR3 has 14 residues. The CDR3 DNA sequence: TGTGCCAGCAGCAGTACTTCTTCTGGAAACACCATATATTTT. Translating it yields CASSSTSSGNTIYF.

The chain uses TRBV4-2 and TRBJ2-1; D remains unclear. Trimming left V 4 bases short and J 2 bases short, with 9 bases between. The germline V gene encodes CDR1 LGHNA and CDR2 YNFKEQ. The CDR3 has 14 amino acids. For the CDR3, the DNA is TGTGCCAGCAGCCGGTCTGAAGCCTACAATGAGCAGTTCTTC. Encoded protein: CASSRSEAYNEQFF.

V is TRBV12-3 or TRBV12-4 and J is TRBJ2-1; D not certain. The CDR3 length is 12 residues. Trimming removed 6 bases at V and 4 bases at J, with 7 bases between. The CDR3 coding sequence is TGTGCCAGCAGAGACACTTACAATGAGCAGTTCTTC. Translating gives CASRDTYNEQFF.

The genes are TRBV7-8 and TRBJ2-1, with 7 bases that match TRBD1. V lost 1 base to trimming and J lost 0 bases; unmatched junction nucleotides: 3. CDR3 length: 16 residues. Looked up from germline, CDR1 is SGHVS and CDR2 is FQNEAQ. CDR3 region: CASSLGQGDSYNEQFF. CDR3 DNA: TGTGCCAGCAGCTTAGGACAGGGAGACTCCTACAATGAGCAGTTCTTC.

This clone was seen once. This rearrangement joins TRBV6-5 to TRBJ2-2, with D perhaps TRBD2 (7 bases). Trimming left V 10 bases short and J 4 bases short, with 13 bases between. The V gene's germline CDR1 is MNHEY and CDR2 SVGAGI. This CDR3 comprises 13 residues. The CDR3 protein is CATKGGGTGELFF. DNA for the CDR3: TGTGCCACCAAAGGGGGGGGCACCGGGGAGCTGTTTTTT.

This chain uses TRBV9 with TRBJ2-2; D unresolved. This CDR3 comprises 18 residues. V was cut by 0 bases and J by 7 bases, with 22 bases left in between. Germline-derived CDR1 and CDR2 are SGDLS and YYNGEE. The DNA for the CDR3 is TGTGCCAGCAGCGTAGCTTCACTTCCGAGTGGAATGGGCGGGGAGCTGTTTTTT. Protein sequence: CASSVASLPSGMGGELFF.

The V and J genes are TRBV5-3 and TRBJ1-3; a weak D match, TRBD1 (5 bases). TRBV5-3 counts as an open reading frame of uncertain function. The CDR3 spans 18 residues. V was pared by 0 bases and J by 1 base, with 17 bases between. This CDR3 is CARSLVGPTVGSGNTIYF. CDR3 bases: TGTGCCAGAAGCTTGGTGGGGCCAACCGTGGGGTCTGGAAACACCATATATTTT.

This clone was found once. The gene calls are TRBV3-1 (or the pseudogene TRBV3-2) and TRBJ1-2, with D maybe TRBD1 (6 bases). Germline V gene sequence: CDR1 LGHDT, CDR2 YNNKEL (reference sequence). V shed 1 base and J shed 0 bases, with 21 bases lying between them. There are 19 residues in the CDR3. CDR3 DNA sequence: TGTGCCAGCAGCCAAGGAAGGGGGGTTGCAAGAAGTACTAACTATGGCTACACCTTC. Amino acids: CASSQGRGVARSTNYGYTF.